One T cell receptor (beta chain) is described in this entry. Original data processing: Amplified reference gene primers provided the basis for estimating nucleated cell counts. Profiling relied on immunoSEQ multiplex PCR, and the TCRdb table lists in-frame clones only, not all of them. V, J and clone size were drawn from that table, and D and trimming were deduced from the DNA. The repertoire consists of some 69,000 clones, with less than 95% occurring once and the leading ten covering around 0.52%. Seattle participants joined during active infection and were tracked over time. These data belong to a study of blood T cell repertoires in COVID-19. Study information: Some COVID-19 samples were acute and others convalescent; all came from the United States, Italy and Spain.

Sequencing was done on a sample of peripheral blood. The TCR comes from a man in his forties or fifties with COVID-19, enrolled during active disease.

The CDR3 DNA is TGTGCCAGCAGCAAACAGGGCTCTGAAGCTTTCTTT. As protein: CASSKQGSEAFF. The chain couples TRBV6-5 to TRBJ1-1, with D maybe TRBD1 (6 bases). This CDR3 contains 12 residues. The V gene's germline CDR1 is MNHEY and CDR2 SVGAGI. V was trimmed by 6 bases and J by 6 bases, leaving 11 bases between them.